A single sample is the source of the 15 T cell receptor beta chains below, sequenced in a study of beta chain features in type 1 diabetes. Study-wide results and limits: There was a moderate but significant shortening of TCRB CDR3s in all four CD4+ subsets of Type 1 diabetes patients.

Reverse transcribing all isolated RNA meant expressed TCRB transcripts were sequenced. Clones were read by immunoSEQ multiplex PCR, and TCRdb kept only the in-frame ones, dropping some. The repertoire has around 710,000 clones, roughly 12% of them found once; the top ten carry roughly 0.11%. Their specific antigens are unknown. Sequences were obtained from naive CD4+ T cells from blood. The origin of the receptors is a man aged 25 to 40 with type 1 diabetes.

Points on this clone: In the same sample, other DNA sequences code for this CDR3. The V and J genes are TRBV9 and TRBJ1-6; 8 bases match TRBD1. The CDR3 consists of 14 residues. Germline CDR1 and CDR2: SGDLS and YYNGEE. The V and J ends lost 4 bases and 7 bases, in that order; junction bases with no gene match: 4. The DNA for the CDR3 is TGTGCCAGCAGCCCGGGACAGGCCAATTCACCCCTCCACTTT. It codes for CASSPGQANSPLHF.

J is TRBJ2-5 and V is TRBV4-3; TRBD2 agrees at 8 bases. The V gene's germline CDR1 is LGHNA and CDR2 YSLEER. This CDR3 is built from 18 residues. J gave up 3 bases and V 0 bases, and 12 bases lay outside the gene matches. The CDR3 nucleotides are TGCGCCAGCAGCCAAGATCACGGGGGGGGGCTCCTTAAAGAGACCCAGTACTTC. This encodes CASSQDHGGGLLKETQYF.

The genes are TRBV6-5 and TRBJ2-7; 7 bases map to TRBD2. Germline V gives CDR1 MNHEY, CDR2 SVGAGI. With 0 bases clipped from V and 4 bases from J, the junction kept 9 bases outside the gene matches. This CDR3 spans 16 amino acids. CDR3 DNA: TGTGCCAGCAGTTACTCGTTTCGAGCCGGGGGGTACGAGCAGTACTTC. This codes for CASSYSFRAGGYEQYF.

This chain connects TRBV28 to TRBJ2-5; 9 bases align to TRBD1. V lost 5 bases, J lost 5 bases, and 21 bases stayed unmatched. Germline V gene sequence: CDR1 MDHEN, CDR2 SYDVKM. The CDR3 is made up of 19 amino acids. The CDR3 region is CASSLPPMLGQGFEETQYF. CDR3 nucleotide sequence: TGTGCCAGCAGTCTCCCCCCCATGCTTGGACAGGGGTTCGAGGAGACCCAGTACTTC.

The rearrangement links TRBV6-5 to TRBJ2-7; 9 positions agree with TRBD1. Germline V gives CDR1 MNHEY, CDR2 SVGAGI. Losses at the gene ends were 6 bases for V and 3 bases for J; bases not matched to a gene: 6. The CDR3 contains 14 residues. DNA for the CDR3: TGTGCCAGCAGACGGACAGGGGAGTACTACGAGCAGTACTTC. Protein product: CASRRTGEYYEQYF.

This clone was seen a handful of times. The V call is TRBV18, the J call TRBJ2-3; 10 bases map to TRBD2. V shed 3 bases and J 3 bases; nucleotides not matched to a gene: 3. Per the germline V gene, CDR1 is KGHSH and CDR2 is LQKENI. CDR3 length equals 15 residues. CDR3 residues: CASSPGLAATDTQYF. For the CDR3, the DNA is TGTGCCAGCTCACCTGGACTAGCGGCGACAGATACGCAGTATTTT.

This clone was counted between two and nine times. This chain links TRBV9 with TRBJ1-1; perhaps TRBD1 as D (5 bases). The CDR3 covers 15 residues. Germline values: CDR1 SGDLS, CDR2 YYNGEE. The V end lost 0 bases, the J end lost 4 bases, and 13 bases lay between the germline ends. CDR3 amino acids: CASSVEPGVGTEAFF. CDR3 nucleotide sequence: TGTGCCAGCAGCGTAGAGCCGGGGGTAGGCACTGAAGCTTTCTTT.

This clone was counted between two and nine times. The J gene is TRBJ2-5, the V gene TRBV14; possible D gene TRBD1, 5 bases. Germline CDR1 SGHDN, CDR2 FVKESK. This CDR3 region has 13 residues. Trimming stripped 4 bases from V and 1 base from J, with 7 bases between. In nucleotides, the CDR3 is TGTGCCAGCAGCCGACAGCTCCAAGAGACCCAGTACTTC. This encodes CASSRQLQETQYF.

J is TRBJ2-1 and V is TRBV29-1; D assignment may be TRBD1 or TRBD2 (5 bases each). Germline assignment: CDR1 SQVTM and CDR2 ANQGSEA. This CDR3 has 16 residues. V was clipped by 1 base and J by 0 bases, with 13 bases between them. The CDR3 DNA reads as TGCAGCGTTGAAGGGGGGAGCTGGATCTCCTACAATGAGCAGTTCTTC. Translating it yields CSVEGGSWISYNEQFF.

V and J are TRBV9 and TRBJ2-4; 7 positions agree with TRBD1. Germline CDR1 SGDLS, CDR2 YYNGEE. J lost 5 bases, V lost 0 bases, and 2 bases had no gene match. This CDR3 is built from 14 residues. The CDR3 loop is CASSVGQGQNIQYF. In DNA form, the CDR3 reads TGTGCCAGCAGCGTAGGACAGGGCCAAAACATTCAGTACTTC.

V usage is TRBV19 and J usage is TRBJ1-5; possible D gene TRBD1, 6 bases. This CDR3 has 15 residues. Between the trimmed V and J ends, which lost 3 bases and 6 bases, there was a span of 15 bases. The germline CDR1 and CDR2 sequences are LNHDA and SQIVND (reference sequence). As DNA, the CDR3 is TGTGCCAGTAGTATGGGGCAGGGGAACGGTCAGCCCCAGCATTTT. Its protein product is CASSMGQGNGQPQHF.

The V gene is TRBV9, the J gene TRBJ2-1; D is unclear. V was trimmed by 3 bases and J by 8 bases, leaving 3 bases between them. The CDR3 totals 10 residues. Germline V gene data show CDR1 as SGDLS and CDR2 as YYNGEE. CDR3 in amino acids: CASSGDEQFF. The DNA for the CDR3 is TGTGCCAGCAGCGGTGATGAGCAGTTCTTC.

About this clone itself: Germline is not matched at one junction end, which may reflect a read error. The V gene is TRBV7-7, the J gene TRBJ2-3, with 9 bases matching TRBD1. The CDR3 contains 15 residues. Germline values: CDR1 SSHAT, CDR2 FNYEAQ (reference sequence). This chain's CDR3 is CASSLRTGGTDTQYF. For the CDR3, the DNA is TGTGCTAGCAGCCTAAGGACAGGGGGCACAGATACGCAGTATTTT.

This clone was seen a handful of times. This chain uses TRBV25-1 with TRBJ2-7; a weak D match, TRBD1 (6 bases). With 2 bases removed from V and 4 bases from J, the gap between germline ends came to 21 bases. Germline V gene data show CDR1 as MGHDK and CDR2 as SYGVNS. The CDR3 covers 17 residues. The CDR3 nucleotides read TGTGCCAGCAGTGAACCGGAACAGGGTGGGTCTCGGTACGAGCAGTACTTC. It encodes CASSEPEQGGSRYEQYF.

V is TRBV5-4 and J is TRBJ2-1; TRBD2 matches 14 bases. The CDR3 totals 16 residues. Per germline, CDR1 SGHNT and CDR2 YYREEE (reference sequence). V lost 5 bases and J lost 5; bases outside the gene matches: 6. In DNA, the CDR3 is TGTGCCAGCAGGCGGACTAGCGGGGGGCCTGACAATGAGCAGTTCTTC. This sequence encodes CASRRTSGGPDNEQFF.